These 22 T cell receptor beta chains originate from one sample sequenced in a study of CD8 T cells in ankylosing spondylitis. MiXCR was run by TCRdb on the 5' RACE reads, yielding one entry per CDR3 protein. The sample lists tens of thousands of distinct CDR3 sequences; around 25% were seen once. The material sequenced was blood, either unsorted or a sorted T cell fraction (not recorded which). The source of these receptors is a male donor with ankylosing spondylitis or in good health (not recorded which).

This sequence joins TRBV20-1 and TRBJ1-2; D gene unclear. V was clipped by 3 bases and J by 0 bases, with 17 bases between them. Germline V lookup: CDR1 DFQATT, CDR2 SNEGSKA (reference sequence). The CDR3 covers 16 residues. The CDR3 loop reads CSARVASLFTNYGYTF. CDR3 in DNA: TGCAGTGCTAGGGTGGCATCACTCTTCACTAACTATGGCTACACCTTC.

This clonotype occurred a few times. The chain has TRBV5-1 and TRBJ2-7; D perhaps matches TRBD1 (5 bases). Germline CDR1 is SGHRS and CDR2 is YFSETQ. V shed 1 base and J shed 3 bases, with 8 bases lying between them. The CDR3 length is 13 residues. CDR3: CASSLLQGYEQYV. In nucleotides, the CDR3 is TGCGCCAGCAGCTTGTTGCAGGGCTACGAGCAGTACGTC.

This clonotype showed up just a few times. The chain uses TRBV6-1 and TRBJ2-1; TRBD2 matches 8 bases. V shed 1 base, J shed 0 bases, and the junction held 2 bases outside the gene matches. The CDR3 is 16 residues long. CDR1 is MNHNS and CDR2 is SASEGT in the germline V gene. The CDR3 loop reads CASSEVAGSSYNEQFF. The DNA for the CDR3 is TGTGCCAGCAGTGAAGTAGCGGGGAGCTCCTACAATGAGCAGTTCTTC.

The rearrangement joins TRBV9 to TRBJ1-2, with TRBD1 matching 8 bases. Germline V gene data show CDR1 as SGDLS and CDR2 as YYNGEE. This CDR3 is 13 amino acids long. The trim removed 3 bases at V and 13 bases at J, leaving 11 bases unmatched. CDR3 sequence reads: CASSAGQGGFATF. The CDR3 coding sequence is TGTGCCAGCAGCGCCGGACAGGGAGGTTTTGCCACCTTC.

V gene TRBV6-1 combines with J gene TRBJ2-5, with 9 bases lining up with TRBD2. CDR3 length equals 14 residues. Trimming removed 7 bases from V and 4 bases from J; junction bases left unmatched: 7. Germline CDR1 is MNHNS and CDR2 is SASEGT. This CDR3 reads CASTKALAGETQYF. Written as DNA, the CDR3 is TGTGCCAGCACAAAGGCACTAGCGGGAGAGACCCAGTACTTC.

This sequence joins TRBV3-1 and TRBJ1-5; D not certain. CDR3 length: 15 amino acids. V lost 4 bases and J 6 bases, leaving 16 bases between the germline ends. Germline V gene lookup returns CDR1 LGHDT and CDR2 YNNKEL (reference sequence). The CDR3 protein is CASSPGPNAIQPQHF. The DNA of the CDR3 is TGTGCCAGCAGCCCAGGACCGAATGCGATTCAGCCCCAGCATTTT.

The DNA for the CDR3 is TGTGCCTGGATAGCGGGAGGAGAGACCCAGTACTTC. Translated, it gives CAWIAGGETQYF. The rearrangement joins TRBV30 to TRBJ2-5, with 10 nucleotides matching TRBD2. Germline loops: CDR1 GTSNPN, CDR2 SVGIG (reference sequence). The CDR3 contains 12 residues. Unmatched junction bases numbered 0, after V lost 4 bases and J lost 4 bases.

The sample holds a few counts of this clonotype. The V and J genes are TRBV13 and TRBJ2-5; possibly TRBD1 for D (6 bases). Germline CDR1 is PRHDT and CDR2 is FYEKMQ (reference sequence). V was trimmed by 4 bases and J by 5 bases, leaving 14 bases between them. The CDR3 is 14 residues long. For the CDR3, the DNA is TGTGCCAGCAGCTCGACAGGCACCGTGGAGACCCAGTACTTC. It codes for CASSSTGTVETQYF. The whole variable domain, filled in from reference TRBV13 and TRBJ2-5, reads AAGVIQSPRHLIKEKRETATLKCYPIPRHDTVYWYQQGPGQDPQFLISFYEKMQSDKGSIPDRFSAQQFSDYHSELNMSSLELGDSALYFCASSSTGTVETQYFGPGTRLLVL.

The V gene is TRBV20-1, the J gene TRBJ2-1, with 9 bases fitting TRBD2. The CDR3 has 14 residues. Germline-derived CDR1 and CDR2 are DFQATT and SNEGSKA (reference sequence). The trim removed 7 bases at V and 2 bases at J, leaving 6 bases unmatched. DNA for the CDR3: TGCAGTGATTACAAGCGGGAGGCCTACAATGAGCAGTTCTTC. The encoded protein is CSDYKREAYNEQFF.

This clonotype was counted at least ten times. The genes are TRBV15 and TRBJ2-3, with D possibly called TRBD1 or TRBD2 (7 bases each). Germline loops: CDR1 LNHNV, CDR2 YYDKDF (reference sequence). This CDR3 spans 19 amino acids. V lost 0 bases, J lost 3 bases, and 22 bases lay in between. The DNA of the CDR3 is TGTGCCACCAGCAGAGATCTACAGGGGAGGGCGCAGACAACAGATACGCAGTATTTT. Translation gives CATSRDLQGRAQTTDTQYF.

The sample holds many counts of this clonotype. The genes are TRBV7-2 and TRBJ2-3; no clear D gene. Per germline, CDR1 SGHTA and CDR2 FQGNSA. Trimming removed 2 bases from V and 6 bases from J, with 6 bases in between. The CDR3 is 12 amino acids. The CDR3 DNA sequence: TGTGCCAGCAGCTTAAGCGTGGATACGCAGTATTTT. This sequence encodes CASSLSVDTQYF.

The genes are TRBV15 and TRBJ2-5; D is unclear. V was shortened by 2 bases and J by 2 bases, with 9 bases between the two germline ends. The germline V gene encodes CDR1 LNHNV and CDR2 YYDKDF (reference sequence). The CDR3 is made up of 14 amino acids. The CDR3 bases are TGTGCCACCAGCAGACCGGTCCCGCAAGAGACCCAGTACTTC. It translates to CATSRPVPQETQYF.

The rearrangement links TRBV20-1 to TRBJ2-7; TRBD1 matches 7 bases. The germline V gene has CDR1 DFQATT and CDR2 SNEGSKA (reference sequence). The CDR3 loop spans 16 amino acids. With 0 bases clipped from V and 3 bases from J, the junction kept 11 bases outside the gene matches. CDR3 coding DNA: TGCAGTGCTAGAGATGCCGGGACAGCTAGACTCTACGAGCAGTACTTC. Encoded protein: CSARDAGTARLYEQYF.

Only one count was recorded for this clonotype. V gene TRBV7-3 combines with J gene TRBJ1-2; the D gene is possibly TRBD1 (5 bases). The V and J ends lost 4 bases and 5 bases respectively, with 17 bases between them. The CDR3 runs 15 residues. Germline loops: CDR1 SGHTA, CDR2 FQGTGA. The CDR3 DNA reads as TGTGCCAGCAGCTCAACAGGACACTCGGCTTATGGCTACACCTTC. This translates into CASSSTGHSAYGYTF.

Remarks on this clonotype: One junction end disagrees with the germline gene, perhaps due to a read error. The V call is TRBV28, the J call TRBJ1-1; D perhaps matches TRBD1 (6 bases). Germline CDR1 and CDR2: MDHEN and SYDVKM. The CDR3 runs 17 residues. Here the CDR3 DNA reads TGTGCCATCAGATTTGCCGGGGGGCGAAAAATGAACACTGAAGCTTTCTTC. It is translated as CAIRFAGGRKMNTEAFF.

The V call is TRBV5-1, the J call TRBJ1-5; D might be TRBD1 (5 bases). V lost 5 bases, J lost 2 bases, and 11 bases lay in between. In germline, CDR1 is SGHRS, CDR2 YFSETQ. CDR3 length: 14 residues. The CDR3 is CASSQGSGNQPQHF. In DNA, the CDR3 is TGCGCCAGCAGTCAGGGATCAGGCAATCAGCCCCAGCATTTT.

This clonotype occurred many times. V and J are TRBV4-1 and TRBJ2-7; 10 nucleotides match TRBD2. The CDR3 is 14 amino acids. Germline CDR1 is MGHRA and CDR2 is YSYEKL. With V trimmed by 4 bases and J by 3 bases, 3 bases remained unmatched. DNA of the CDR3: TGCGCCAGCAGCCCGCAGCGGGAGGGCTACGAGCAGTACTTC. Its translation: CASSPQREGYEQYF.

This clonotype was seen at least ten times. The chain has TRBV4-1 and TRBJ2-3; D gene unclear. CDR3 length: 17 residues. V was clipped by 4 bases and J by 0 bases, with 17 bases between them. Germline V gene sequence: CDR1 MGHRA, CDR2 YSYEKL. The CDR3, as DNA: TGCGCCAGCAGCCTTGTTCCGACACGAACTAGCACAGATACGCAGTATTTT. It specifies CASSLVPTRTSTDTQYF.

CDR3 sequence reads: CSARDGSGRSFYEQYF. CDR3 coding DNA: TGCAGTGCTAGAGATGGTAGCGGGAGGAGTTTCTACGAGCAGTACTTC. The V call is TRBV20-1, the J call TRBJ2-7, with 10 bases that match TRBD2. The ends lost 0 bases at V and 3 bases at J; junction bases unmatched: 8. The CDR3 totals 16 residues. The germline CDR1 and CDR2 sequences are DFQATT and SNEGSKA (reference sequence).

V is TRBV20-1 and J is TRBJ1-4; TRBD1 agrees at 11 bases. Germline-derived CDR1 and CDR2 are DFQATT and SNEGSKA (reference sequence). This CDR3 is 15 amino acids long. The V segment lost 6 bases and the J segment 6 bases; nucleotides outside the gene matches: 9. CDR3 protein: CSAPDRGRVDEKLFF. As DNA, the CDR3 is TGCAGTGCACCGGACAGGGGGCGGGTGGATGAAAAACTGTTTTTT.

This clonotype was seen at least ten times. The chain uses TRBV20-1 and TRBJ1-2, with TRBD1 identical over 8 bases. This CDR3 has 11 residues. Germline-derived CDR1 and CDR2 are DFQATT and SNEGSKA (reference sequence). V gave up 6 bases and J gave up 6 bases; unmatched junction bases: 3. The CDR3 reads CSAPDRDGYTF. The CDR3 coding sequence is TGCAGTGCCCCGGACAGGGATGGCTACACCTTC.

In nucleotides, the CDR3 is TGTGCCAGCAGCTTTTTAGGGGCTGACACTGAAGCTTTCTTT. Translation gives CASSFLGADTEAFF. The chain carries TRBV7-2 and TRBJ1-1, with D tentatively TRBD1 (5 bases). V was trimmed by 3 bases and J by 3 bases, leaving 11 bases between them. Germline lookup yields CDR1 SGHTA and CDR2 FQGNSA. The CDR3 length is 14 residues.